These T cell receptor beta chains were read from a single sample in a study of blood T cell repertoires in COVID-19. Measured with immunoSEQ multiplex PCR; TCRdb has only the in-frame clones, and not every one. The table records approximately 150,000 clones, 84% of them present only once. Sequenced: peripheral blood. Source of these receptors: a woman between 50 and 59 years old in a cohort sampled during active or convalescent COVID-19. Both conserved end residues are part of each CDR3. A D gene is named only where the DNA matches it firmly. Clone size is shown for a subset of rows, as once, few, many or a class of expanded clone.

J | V | size | D | CDR3 | DNA
TRBJ1-2 | TRBV11-2 | - | - | CASSFQAVDYTF | TGTGCCAGCAGCTTCCAAGCGGTTGACTACACCTTC
TRBJ1-1 | TRBV6-2/TRBV6-3 | - | - | CASSFTDRTEAFF | TGTGCCAGCAGTTTTACCGACAGAACTGAAGCTTTCTTT
TRBJ1-2 | TRBV12-3/TRBV12-4 | - | - | CASSAGFLYGYTF | TGTGCCAGCAGTGCAGGGTTCCTCTATGGCTACACCTTC
TRBJ1-4 | TRBV5-6 | - | TRBD1 | CASSDGTGINEKLFF | TGTGCCAGCAGCGACGGGACAGGGATTAATGAAAAACTGTTTTTT
TRBJ1-5 | TRBV7-8 | - | TRBD1 | CASSSHRTGRNQPQHF | TGTGCCAGCAGCTCCCATCGGACAGGGCGCAATCAGCCCCAGCATTTT
TRBJ2-1 | TRBV11-2 | - | - | CASSLRLDHNEQFF | TGTGCCAGCAGCTTAAGACTAGACCACAATGAGCAGTTCTTC
TRBJ2-1 | TRBV5-4 | - | TRBD2 | CASSSRLAGSNEQFF | TGTGCCAGCAGTTCGAGACTAGCGGGGAGTAATGAGCAGTTCTTC
TRBJ2-1 | TRBV5-4 | - | TRBD1 | CASSPRTGGDRDEQFF | TGTGCCAGCAGCCCCAGGACAGGGGGCGATCGGGATGAGCAGTTCTTC
TRBJ1-3 | TRBV6-5 | - | - | CASSFLSGNTIYF | TGTGCCAGCAGTTTCCTCTCTGGAAACACCATATATTTT
TRBJ2-7 | TRBV28 | - | TRBD2 | CASSLASGGAYEQYF | TGTGCCAGCAGTTTGGCCTCGGGGGGGGCCTACGAGCAGTACTTC
TRBJ1-2 | TRBV29-1 | - | TRBD1 | CSVGDRGPEGYTF | TGCAGCGTTGGGGACAGGGGGCCCGAGGGCTACACCTTC
TRBJ2-3 | TRBV30 | - | TRBD2 | CAWSTGLADFTDTQYF | TGTGCCTGGAGTACGGGACTAGCGGACTTCACAGATACGCAGTATTTT
TRBJ1-6 | TRBV2 | - | - | CASTAGDPLYNSPLHF | TGTGCCAGCACCGCAGGGGATCCCCTCTATAATTCACCCCTTCACTTT
TRBJ2-7 | TRBV11-2 | - | TRBD2 | CASSLAGGGLYEQYF | TGTGCCAGCAGCCTAGCCGGGGGGGGGCTCTACGAGCAGTACTTC
TRBJ1-5 | TRBV10-3 | few | - | CAIRREPGNQPQHF | TGTGCCATCCGGAGGGAGCCAGGCAATCAGCCCCAGCATTTT
TRBJ1-5 | TRBV18 | once | TRBD1 | CASSDRGGNQPQHF | TGTGCCAGCTCAGACAGGGGGGGCAATCAGCCCCAGCATTTT
TRBJ2-7 | TRBV19 | once | - | CASKGGSTSSYEQYF | TGTGCCAGTAAGGGCGGATCAACTAGCTCCTACGAGCAGTACTTC
TRBJ1-1 | TRBV30 | - | - | CAWSSPQGLGTEAFF | TGTGCCTGGAGTTCCCCCCAGGGGCTAGGCACTGAAGCTTTCTTT
TRBJ1-1 | TRBV12-3/TRBV12-4 | - | - | CASRGNLNTEAFF | TGTGCCAGCCGGGGGAACCTGAACACTGAAGCTTTCTTT
TRBJ2-7 | TRBV10-3 | - | TRBD1 | CAIRGQGAAYEQYF | TGTGCCATCAGAGGACAGGGGGCAGCCTACGAGCAGTACTTC
TRBJ1-6 | TRBV2 | - | TRBD1 | CASSGGGTGNNSPLHF | TGTGCCAGCAGTGGGGGGGGGACAGGAAATAATTCACCCCTCCACTTT
TRBJ1-5 | TRBV19 | - | TRBD1 | CASSINRGGDQPQHF | TGTGCCAGTAGTATAAACAGGGGAGGAGATCAGCCCCAGCATTTT